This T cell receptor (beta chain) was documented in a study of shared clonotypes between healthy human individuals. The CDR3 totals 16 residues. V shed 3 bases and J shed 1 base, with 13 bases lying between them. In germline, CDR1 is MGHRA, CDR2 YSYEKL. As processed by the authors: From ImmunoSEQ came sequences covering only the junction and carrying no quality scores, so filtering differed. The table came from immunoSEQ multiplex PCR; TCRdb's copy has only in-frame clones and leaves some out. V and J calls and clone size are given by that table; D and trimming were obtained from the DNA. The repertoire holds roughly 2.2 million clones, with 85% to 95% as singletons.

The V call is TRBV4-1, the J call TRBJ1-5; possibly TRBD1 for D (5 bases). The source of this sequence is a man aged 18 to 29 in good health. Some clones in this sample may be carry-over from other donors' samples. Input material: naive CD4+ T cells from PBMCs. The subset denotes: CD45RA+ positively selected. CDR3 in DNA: TGCGCCAGCAGCCATTGGCAGGGTGAGAGCAATCAGCCCCAGCATTTT. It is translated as CASSHWQGESNQPQHF.